The 3 T cell receptor beta chains below come from one sample, sequenced in a study of cytomegalovirus exposure and HLA in healthy donors. PCR amplification relied on 60 Vbeta primers (plus 13 Jbeta primers). Generated by immunoSEQ multiplex PCR, the TCRdb table keeps only in-frame clones and is missing some. The table records approximately 150,000 clones, 55% to 70% of them present only once. Source material: PBMCs. All receptors come from a woman in her sixties or seventies in good health and CMV-seropositive.

The V and J genes are TRBV11-2 and TRBJ2-1; D is ambiguous. The CDR3 loop spans 14 amino acids. The ends were cut back, 3 bases at V and 4 bases at J, with 10 bases in the middle. CDR1 and CDR2 from the germline V gene are SGHAT and FQNNGV. CDR3 amino acids: CASSLGSRYNEQFF. In DNA, the CDR3 is TGTGCCAGCAGCTTGGGCTCACGATACAATGAGCAGTTCTTC.

The chain couples TRBV28 to TRBJ2-2, with D tentatively TRBD2 (5 bases). Germline V lookup: CDR1 MDHEN, CDR2 SYDVKM. V dropped 10 bases and J dropped 4 bases, with 13 bases sitting between them. This CDR3 has 13 residues. CDR3 DNA sequence: TGTGCCATCCAAAAGGGAGTCACCGGGGAGCTGTTTTTT. It yields the protein CAIQKGVTGELFF.

The V call is TRBV6-5, the J call TRBJ1-1, with TRBD1 identical over 10 bases. The CDR3 loop spans 15 amino acids. CDR1 is MNHEY, CDR2 SVGAGI, per germline. The J segment lost 4 bases and the V segment lost 8 bases, leaving 10 bases of the junction unmatched. The CDR3: CASRDRGRGTTEAFF. Written as DNA, the CDR3 is TGTGCCAGCCGGGACAGGGGAAGGGGGACCACTGAAGCTTTCTTT.